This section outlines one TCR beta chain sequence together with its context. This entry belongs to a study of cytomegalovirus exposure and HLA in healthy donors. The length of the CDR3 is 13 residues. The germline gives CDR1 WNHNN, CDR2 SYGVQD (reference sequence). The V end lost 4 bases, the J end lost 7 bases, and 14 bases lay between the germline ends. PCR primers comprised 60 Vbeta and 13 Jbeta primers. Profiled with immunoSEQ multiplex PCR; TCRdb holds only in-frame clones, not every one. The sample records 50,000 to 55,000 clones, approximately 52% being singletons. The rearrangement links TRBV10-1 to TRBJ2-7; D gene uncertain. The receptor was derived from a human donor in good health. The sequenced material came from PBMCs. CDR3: CASSGPLPGEQYF. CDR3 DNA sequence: TGCGCCAGCAGTGGGCCTTTACCCGGGGAGCAGTACTTC.